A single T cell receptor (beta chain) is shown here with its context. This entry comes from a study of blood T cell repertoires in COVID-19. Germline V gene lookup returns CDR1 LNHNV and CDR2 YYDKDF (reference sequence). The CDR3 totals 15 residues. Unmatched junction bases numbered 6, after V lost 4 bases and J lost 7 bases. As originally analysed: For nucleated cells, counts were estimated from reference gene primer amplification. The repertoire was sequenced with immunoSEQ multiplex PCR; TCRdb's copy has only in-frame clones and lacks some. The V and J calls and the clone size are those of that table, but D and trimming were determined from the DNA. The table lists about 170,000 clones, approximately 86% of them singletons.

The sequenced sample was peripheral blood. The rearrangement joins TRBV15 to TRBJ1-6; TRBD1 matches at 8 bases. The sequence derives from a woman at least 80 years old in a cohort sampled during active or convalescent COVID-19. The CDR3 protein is CATSTTGQGNSPLHF. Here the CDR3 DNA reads TGTGCCACCAGCACGACCGGACAGGGAAATTCACCCCTCCACTTT.